Following are 20 T cell receptor beta chains from one sample sequenced in a study of spatial heterogeneity in lung cancer. Time point given: sample taken at primary tumor resection. Via MiXCR, TCRdb re-called the 5' RACE reads, giving one row per CDR3 protein. The table lists 55,000 to 70,000 distinct CDR3 sequences, about 6.6% of them singletons. Sequenced material: PBMCs, taken at surgery. All receptors come from a female donor with early-stage non-small cell lung cancer.

This clonotype was counted ten times or more. The chain uses TRBV6-4 and TRBJ2-1; D might be TRBD2 (6 bases). Trimming left V 0 bases short and J 4 bases short, with 16 bases between. The CDR3 sequence is 17 residues long. Germline CDR1 MRHNA, CDR2 SNTAGT. The CDR3 region is CASSDSGGLSRYNEQFF. The CDR3 region has the DNA TGTGCCAGCAGTGACTCGGGGGGACTCTCCCGTTACAATGAGCAGTTCTTC.

This clonotype occurred many times. The J gene is TRBJ1-1, the V gene TRBV27; D perhaps matches TRBD1 (6 bases). The CDR3 covers 14 residues. CDR1 is MNHEY and CDR2 is SMNVEV in the germline V gene (reference sequence). V gave up 2 bases and J gave up 3 bases, with 10 bases separating them. CDR3 sequence: CASSLQGKDTEAFF. As DNA, the CDR3 is TGTGCCAGCAGTTTACAGGGGAAAGACACTGAAGCTTTCTTT.

This clonotype was detected only a few times. The V and J genes are TRBV11-2 and TRBJ2-3; D call uncertain. V was trimmed by 5 bases and J by 2 bases, leaving 8 bases between them. The CDR3 loop spans 13 amino acids. Germline V gene lookup returns CDR1 SGHAT and CDR2 FQNNGV. Here the CDR3 DNA reads TGTGCCAGCAGCCCGGGCTACACAGATACGCAGTATTTT. It specifies CASSPGYTDTQYF. The variable domain in full, completed from reference TRBV11-2 and TRBJ2-3, reads EAGVAQSPRYKIIEKRQSVAFWCNPISGHATLYWYQQILGQGPKLLIQFQNNGVVDDSQLPKDRFSAERLKGVDSTLKIQPAKLEDSAVYLCASSPGYTDTQYFGPGTRLTVL.

This clonotype appeared many times. The gene calls are TRBV20-1 and TRBJ2-3; D is possibly TRBD1 or TRBD2 (5 bases each). The CDR3 is 11 amino acids. Germline-derived CDR1 and CDR2 are DFQATT and SNEGSKA (reference sequence). V was clipped by 3 bases and J by 9 bases, with 10 bases between them. The DNA of the CDR3 is TGCAGTGCTAGTCTGGGGGAAACGCAGTATTTT. It is translated as CSASLGETQYF.

The rearrangement uses TRBV24-1 and TRBJ2-5; 7 bases align to TRBD1. CDR3 length equals 15 residues. Germline V CDR1 and CDR2: KGHDR, SFDVKD. V dropped 7 bases and J dropped 4; count of bases not matched to a gene: 11. CDR3 region: CATSLTGQVVETQYF. The CDR3 bases are TGTGCCACCAGCCTAACAGGACAGGTAGTAGAGACCCAGTACTTC.

There are many counts of this clonotype. The chain uses TRBV5-1 and TRBJ1-6, with D unclear. The V gene's germline CDR1 is SGHRS and CDR2 YFSETQ. This CDR3 region has 12 residues. Trimming took off 2 bases at V and 9 bases at J, with 6 bases between the two ends. CDR3 residues: CASSLEGSPLHF. CDR3 nucleotides: TGCGCCAGCAGCTTAGAGGGTTCACCCCTCCACTTT.

Sample share makes this clonotype medium-sized. The genes are TRBV28 and TRBJ2-7, with D possibly being TRBD1 or TRBD2 (5 bases each). Germline V gene lookup returns CDR1 MDHEN and CDR2 SYDVKM. Between the trimmed V and J ends, which lost 6 bases and 3 bases, there was a span of 18 bases. This CDR3 has 15 amino acids. CDR3 amino acids: CASRGQEPGRYEQYF. CDR3 coding DNA: TGTGCCAGCAGGGGTCAGGAGCCGGGGCGCTACGAGCAGTACTTC.

This clonotype has a count of ten or more. The CDR3 DNA reads as TGTGCCAGCAGCCTCGCGACAGAACTCCAAGAGACCCAGTACTTC. It encodes CASSLATELQETQYF. The chain couples TRBV28 to TRBJ2-5; the D gene is possibly TRBD1 (5 bases). This CDR3 has 15 amino acids. Germline CDR1 reads MDHEN; CDR2 reads SYDVKM. V was pared by 6 bases and J by 1 base, with 15 bases between. Full variable domain (rest looked up from reference TRBV28 and TRBJ2-5): DVKVTQSSRYLVKRTGEKVFLECVQDMDHENMFWYRQDPGLGLRLIYFSYDVKMKEKGDIPEGYSVSREKKERFSLILESASTNQTSMYLCASSLATELQETQYFGPGTRLLVL.

The chain links TRBV7-9 to TRBJ1-1; D is unclear. V was trimmed by 2 bases and J by 0 bases, leaving 16 bases between them. The CDR3 is 17 amino acids. Germline-derived CDR1 and CDR2 are SEHNR and FQNEAQ (reference sequence). As DNA, the CDR3 is TGTGCCAGCAGCTTATCCCCGGCAGTTCGTATGAACACTGAAGCTTTCTTT. It yields the protein CASSLSPAVRMNTEAFF.

The chain employs TRBV13 and TRBJ2-7, with 9 bases that match TRBD1. CDR1 is PRHDT and CDR2 is FYEKMQ in the germline V gene (reference sequence). V lost 5 bases, J lost 6 bases, and 11 bases stayed unmatched. The CDR3 loop spans 15 amino acids. Written as DNA, the CDR3 is TGTGCCAGCAGCACCCGGACAGGGGACCCACCCGAGCAGTACGTC. Its protein is CASSTRTGDPPEQYV.

This clonotype was recorded at least ten times. The V and J genes are TRBV5-5 and TRBJ1-4; tentative D call: TRBD1 (6 bases). V gave up 3 bases and J gave up 0 bases, with 6 bases separating them. This CDR3 has 14 residues. The germline V gene has CDR1 SGHKS and CDR2 YYEKEE (reference sequence). CDR3 protein: CASSYRATNEKLFF. The CDR3 coding sequence is TGTGCCAGCAGCTACAGGGCAACTAATGAAAAACTGTTTTTT.

J is TRBJ2-2 and V is TRBV4-1, with D possibly matching TRBD2 (5 bases). Deletions cut 5 bases from V and 4 bases from J, with 11 bases between. Germline CDR1 MGHRA, CDR2 YSYEKL. CDR3 size: 14 residues. Here the CDR3 reads CASSSRRVTGELFF. The CDR3 nucleotides read TGCGCCAGCAGCTCCCGGCGGGTCACCGGGGAGCTGTTTTTT.

There are many counts of this clonotype. This sequence joins TRBV2 and TRBJ1-5; no definite D call. The CDR3 totals 13 residues. The V end lost 3 bases, the J end lost 4 bases, and 7 bases lay between the germline ends. Germline CDR1 and CDR2: SNHLY and FYNNEI. The CDR3 DNA reads as TGTGCCAGCAGTGAGAGTTCTAATCAGCCCCAGCATTTT. It specifies CASSESSNQPQHF.

This clonotype was observed at least ten times. The J gene is TRBJ1-4, the V gene TRBV28; TRBD1 matches 9 bases. The CDR3 length is 18 residues. V gave up 4 bases and J gave up 8 bases; unmatched junction bases: 17. The germline gives CDR1 MDHEN, CDR2 SYDVKM. CDR3 residues: CASSSPSLLTGGNEKLFF. For the CDR3, the DNA is TGTGCCAGCAGTTCGCCGTCCTTATTGACAGGGGGAAACGAAAAACTGTTTTTT.

V is TRBV28 and J is TRBJ2-3; TRBD2 is a possible D gene (6 bases). In germline, CDR1 is MDHEN, CDR2 SYDVKM. The CDR3 loop spans 14 amino acids. V was shortened by 1 base and J by 8 bases, with 13 bases between the two germline ends. The CDR3 sequence: CASSLYRAGTTQYF. In DNA form, the CDR3 reads TGTGCCAGCAGTTTATACCGGGCGGGGACTACGCAGTATTTT.

Many counts were recorded for this clonotype. The chain combines TRBV9 with TRBJ1-6; TRBD1 aligns across 7 bases. J gave up 9 bases and V 1 base, and 7 bases lay outside the gene matches. This CDR3 has 15 residues. Germline CDR1 is SGDLS and CDR2 is YYNGEE. The CDR3: CASSVRGDRISPLHF. The CDR3 region has the DNA TGTGCCAGCAGCGTAAGGGGGGACAGAATTTCACCCCTCCACTTT.

Note on this clonotype: A much larger clonotype is one base distant, so this may be a read error. The J gene is TRBJ2-3, the V gene TRBV7-3, with 9 bases lining up with TRBD2. The CDR3 is 16 residues long. Germline CDR1 SGHTA, CDR2 FQGTGA. The CDR3 DNA reads as TGTGCCAGCAGCTTACAAGGCGGGGGGGCCGGAGATACGCGGTATTTT. Its protein product is CASSLQGGGAGDTRYF.

This clonotype appeared many times. The chain links TRBV5-1 to TRBJ1-1; D ambiguous. The ends were cut back, 5 bases at V and 1 base at J, with 12 bases in the middle. This CDR3 contains 14 residues. Germline lookup yields CDR1 SGHRS and CDR2 YFSETQ. Here the CDR3 DNA reads TGCGCCAGCAGTCTCGCCCGATCGAACACTGAAGCTTTCTTT. Translation gives CASSLARSNTEAFF.

This clonotype was counted many times. The V and J genes are TRBV28 and TRBJ2-7; D not certain. The CDR3 runs to 13 residues. Trimming cost V 3 bases and J 3 bases, with 9 bases left between them. CDR1 MDHEN and CDR2 SYDVKM come from the germline V gene. The CDR3 coding sequence is TGTGCCAGCAGTTTGGGTGGGATCTACGAGCAGTACGTC. Amino acid sequence: CASSLGGIYEQYV.

The table lists this clonotype with a few counts. This chain joins TRBV9 and TRBJ2-2, with D possibly TRBD2 on 5 matching bases. The V gene's germline CDR1 is SGDLS and CDR2 YYNGEE. The V and J ends lost 0 bases and 1 base respectively, with 13 bases between them. This CDR3 spans 17 amino acids. CDR3 sequence: CASSVDSTGKNTGELFF. CDR3 in DNA: TGTGCCAGCAGCGTAGACTCTACGGGGAAGAACACCGGGGAGCTGTTTTTT. The full variable domain, completed using reference TRBV9 and TRBJ2-2, is DSGVTQTPKHLITATGQRVTLRCSPRSGDLSVYWYQQSLDQGLQFLIQYYNGEERAKGNILERFSAQQFPDLHSELNLSSLELGDSALYFCASSVDSTGKNTGELFFGEGSRLTVL.